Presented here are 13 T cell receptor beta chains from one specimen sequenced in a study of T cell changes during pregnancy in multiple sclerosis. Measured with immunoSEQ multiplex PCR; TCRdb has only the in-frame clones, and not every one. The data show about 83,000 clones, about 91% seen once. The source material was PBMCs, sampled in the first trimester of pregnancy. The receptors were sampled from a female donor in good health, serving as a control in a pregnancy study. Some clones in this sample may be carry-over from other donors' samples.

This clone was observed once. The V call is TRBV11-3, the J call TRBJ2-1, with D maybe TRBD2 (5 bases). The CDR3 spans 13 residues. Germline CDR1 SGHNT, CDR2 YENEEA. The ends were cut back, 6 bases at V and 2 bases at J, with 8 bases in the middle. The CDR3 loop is CASRSGTYNEQFF. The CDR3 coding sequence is TGTGCCAGCAGAAGCGGAACCTACAATGAGCAGTTCTTC.

This chain's CDR3 is CASSPTGSGPIPGELFF. The CDR3, as DNA: TGCGCCAGCAGTCCTACCGGCAGCGGGCCAATCCCGGGGGAGCTGTTTTTT. The V call is TRBV4-3, the J call TRBJ2-2, with a weak D call TRBD2 (6 bases). The V end was cut by 6 bases, the J end by 8 bases, with 25 bases between. The CDR3 consists of 17 residues. Germline CDR1 and CDR2: LGHNA and YSLEER.

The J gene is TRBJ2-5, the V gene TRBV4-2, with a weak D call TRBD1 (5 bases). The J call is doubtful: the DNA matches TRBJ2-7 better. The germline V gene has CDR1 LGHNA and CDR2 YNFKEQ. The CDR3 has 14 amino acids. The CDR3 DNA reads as TGTGCCAGCAGCATCGGACAAGGTGCGTACGAGCAGTACTTC. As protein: CASSIGQGAYEQYF.

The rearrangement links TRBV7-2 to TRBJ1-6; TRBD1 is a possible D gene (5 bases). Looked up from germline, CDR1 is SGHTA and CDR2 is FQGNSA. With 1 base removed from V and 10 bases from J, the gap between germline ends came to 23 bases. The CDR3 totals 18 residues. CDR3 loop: CASSLGGSSGTMVSPLHF. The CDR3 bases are TGTGCCAGCAGCTTAGGGGGTTCTTCCGGGACTATGGTATCACCCCTCCACTTT.

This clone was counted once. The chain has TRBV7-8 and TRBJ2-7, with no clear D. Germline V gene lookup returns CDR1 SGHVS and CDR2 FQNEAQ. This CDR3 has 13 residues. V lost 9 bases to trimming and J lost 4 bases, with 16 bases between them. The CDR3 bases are TGTGCCAGTAAAACAGAGACGGTTTACGAGCAGTACTTC. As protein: CASKTETVYEQYF.

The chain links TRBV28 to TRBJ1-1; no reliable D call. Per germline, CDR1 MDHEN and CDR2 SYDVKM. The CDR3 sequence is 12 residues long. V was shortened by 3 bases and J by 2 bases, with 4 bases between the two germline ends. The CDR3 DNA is TGTGCCAGCAGTTTTTTAAACACTGAAGCTTTCTTT. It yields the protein CASSFLNTEAFF.

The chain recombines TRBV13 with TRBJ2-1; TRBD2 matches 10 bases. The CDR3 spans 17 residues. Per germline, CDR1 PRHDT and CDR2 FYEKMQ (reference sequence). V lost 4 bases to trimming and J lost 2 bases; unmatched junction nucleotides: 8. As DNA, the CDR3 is TGTGCCAGCAGCTCCCGTCTAGCGGGGGTCACCTACAATGAGCAGTTCTTC. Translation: CASSSRLAGVTYNEQFF. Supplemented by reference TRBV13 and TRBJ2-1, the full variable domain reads AAGVIQSPRHLIKEKRETATLKCYPIPRHDTVYWYQQGPGQDPQFLISFYEKMQSDKGSIPDRFSAQQFSDYHSELNMSSLELGDSALYFCASSSRLAGVTYNEQFFGPGTRLTVL.

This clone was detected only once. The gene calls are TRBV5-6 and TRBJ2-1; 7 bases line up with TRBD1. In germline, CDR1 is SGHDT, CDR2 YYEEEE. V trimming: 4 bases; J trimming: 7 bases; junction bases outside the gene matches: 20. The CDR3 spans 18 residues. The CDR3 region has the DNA TGTGCCAGCAGCCCTACGGTGCAAATGGGACAGTTGGGGAATGAGCAGTTCTTC. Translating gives CASSPTVQMGQLGNEQFF.

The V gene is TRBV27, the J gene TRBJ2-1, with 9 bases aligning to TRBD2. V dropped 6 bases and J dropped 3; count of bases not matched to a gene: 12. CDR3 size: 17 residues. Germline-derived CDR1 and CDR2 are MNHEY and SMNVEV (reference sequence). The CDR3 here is CASRLGTSNSFYNEQFF. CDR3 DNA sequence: TGTGCCAGCAGGTTAGGGACTAGCAATTCGTTCTACAATGAGCAGTTCTTC.

The chain's CDR3 is CASSVAGGLNSGANVLTF. The CDR3 bases are TGTGCCAGCAGTGTAGCGGGAGGACTTAACTCTGGGGCCAACGTCCTGACTTTC. This chain links TRBV28 with TRBJ2-6, with TRBD2 matching over 10 bases. In germline, CDR1 is MDHEN, CDR2 SYDVKM. CDR3 length equals 18 residues. With V trimmed by 5 bases and J by 0 bases, 7 bases remained unmatched.

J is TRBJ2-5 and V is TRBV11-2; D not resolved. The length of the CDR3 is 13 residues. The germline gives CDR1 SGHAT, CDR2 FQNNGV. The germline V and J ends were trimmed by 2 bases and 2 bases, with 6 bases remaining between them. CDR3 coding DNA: TGTGCCAGCAGCTTAATAGATCAAGAGACCCAGTACTTC. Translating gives CASSLIDQETQYF.

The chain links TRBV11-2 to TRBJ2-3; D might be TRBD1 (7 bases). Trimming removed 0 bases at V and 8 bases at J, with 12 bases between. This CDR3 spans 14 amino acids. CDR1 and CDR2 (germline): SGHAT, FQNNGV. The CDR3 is CASSLDQGGPTQYF. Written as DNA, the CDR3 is TGTGCCAGCAGCTTAGATCAGGGGGGCCCTACGCAGTATTTT.

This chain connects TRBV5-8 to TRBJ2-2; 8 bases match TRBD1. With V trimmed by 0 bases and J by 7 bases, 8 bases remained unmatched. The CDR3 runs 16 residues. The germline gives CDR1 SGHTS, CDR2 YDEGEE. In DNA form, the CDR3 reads TGTGCCAGCAGCTTGGCCCGAACAGGGGGAATCGGGGAGCTGTTTTTT. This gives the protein CASSLARTGGIGELFF.